These T cell receptor beta chains were read from a single sample in a study of blood T cells in healthy people across ages. TCRdb analysed the 5' RACE reads with MiXCR anew, one entry per CDR3 protein. Of over 1,300,000 distinct CDR3 sequences in the sample, around 59% were seen once. Specimen: blood. The receptors come from a man between 18 and 35 years old in good health. The conserved cysteine and the conserved F or W are not part of the CDR3 here. D genes are given only for firm matches. Rows may omit the clone size; those that give it use once, few, many or a size class.

clone_size	d_call	j_call	v_call	cdr3_aa
once	-	TRBJ2-5	TRBV6-6	ASSRLQESGETQY
few	-	TRBJ1-2	TRBV12-3/TRBV12-4	ASLRSAGNGYT
-	-	TRBJ2-7	TRBV4-1	ASSQINSYEQY
few	TRBD2	TRBJ2-3	TRBV9	ASSVAASGVTDTQY
few	-	TRBJ2-3	TRBV2	ASRKSEEDTQY
-	-	TRBJ2-7	TRBV20-1	STKLQTLSYEQY
-	-	TRBJ2-1	TRBV7-9	ASSFSGLMNNEQF
few	-	TRBJ1-2	TRBV20-1	SARVGVLPYGYT
-	TRBD2	TRBJ2-1	TRBV5-1	ASSLPRLAGGNNEQF
few	-	TRBJ2-7	TRBV4-1	ASSLAPRGSPYEQY
once	TRBD1	TRBJ2-7	TRBV5-5	ASSFGQALGYEQY
-	-	TRBJ1-1	TRBV15	ATSSLGLATWNTEAF
-	TRBD1	TRBJ1-2	TRBV12-3/TRBV12-4	ASSPRDRERGGYT
few	-	TRBJ2-7	TRBV3-1	ASSQSQGYEQY
-	TRBD2	TRBJ2-3	TRBV10-3	AISEAITSGGAWSTDTQY
-	-	TRBJ1-5	TRBV7-8	ASSPAPILNQPQH
-	-	TRBJ1-2	TRBV7-9	ASSGVHPLANYGYT
few	TRBD1	TRBJ2-3	TRBV29-1	SARTGEEDTQY
few	TRBD1	TRBJ1-1	TRBV29-1	SVETLHRGNTEAF
-	-	-	TRBV6-1	ASSDPGNEQY
once	TRBD2	TRBJ2-1	TRBV7-2	ASSLTLAGGHNEQF
-	-	TRBJ2-6	TRBV5-1	ASSPTGLFGANVLT
-	TRBD1	-	TRBV12-3/TRBV12-4	ASSFRGQGVDEQY
few	-	TRBJ2-5	TRBV20-1	SARLGPQETQY
-	-	TRBJ1-4	TRBV21-1	ASSKGGGKNEKLF
-	-	TRBJ1-2	TRBV6-5	ASSGREANYGYT
-	-	TRBJ1-1	TRBV20-1	SARKEIGTEAF
once	-	TRBJ2-1	TRBV27	ASWTQQGRTQF
-	-	TRBJ2-1	TRBV11-2	ASSLVGSSQF
-	TRBD2	TRBJ2-1	TRBV29-1	SVGLAYNEQF
-	TRBD1	TRBJ1-5	TRBV10-3	ANLRTGRNQPQH
few	TRBD1	-	TRBV29-1	SVTTGTDYEQY
few	TRBD1	TRBJ2-7	TRBV7-9	ASSLISGQGENEQY
-	TRBD2	TRBJ2-7	TRBV3-1	ASSQTTGGSPYEQY
-	TRBD1	TRBJ1-2	TRBV12-3/TRBV12-4	ASSLNPGGVPGYT
-	TRBD2	TRBJ2-7	TRBV11-2	ASSYTSGGVLETQY
few	-	TRBJ2-7	TRBV20-1	SARDGIGGNYEQY
-	-	TRBJ1-2	TRBV27	ASSPDGSRDGYT
-	-	TRBJ2-2	TRBV20-1	SARLAGATGELF
-	-	TRBJ2-6	TRBV27	ASSDSPVSGANVLT
once	-	TRBJ2-2	TRBV6-6	ASSSVHTGELF
-	-	TRBJ2-5	TRBV12-3/TRBV12-4	ASSLNTGETQY
-	TRBD2	TRBJ2-5	TRBV29-1	SHRGTSGTSYNEQY
few	-	TRBJ2-3	TRBV6-1	ASRSGWDTQY
-	TRBD1	TRBJ1-1	TRBV5-1	ASIGQGMRNTEAF